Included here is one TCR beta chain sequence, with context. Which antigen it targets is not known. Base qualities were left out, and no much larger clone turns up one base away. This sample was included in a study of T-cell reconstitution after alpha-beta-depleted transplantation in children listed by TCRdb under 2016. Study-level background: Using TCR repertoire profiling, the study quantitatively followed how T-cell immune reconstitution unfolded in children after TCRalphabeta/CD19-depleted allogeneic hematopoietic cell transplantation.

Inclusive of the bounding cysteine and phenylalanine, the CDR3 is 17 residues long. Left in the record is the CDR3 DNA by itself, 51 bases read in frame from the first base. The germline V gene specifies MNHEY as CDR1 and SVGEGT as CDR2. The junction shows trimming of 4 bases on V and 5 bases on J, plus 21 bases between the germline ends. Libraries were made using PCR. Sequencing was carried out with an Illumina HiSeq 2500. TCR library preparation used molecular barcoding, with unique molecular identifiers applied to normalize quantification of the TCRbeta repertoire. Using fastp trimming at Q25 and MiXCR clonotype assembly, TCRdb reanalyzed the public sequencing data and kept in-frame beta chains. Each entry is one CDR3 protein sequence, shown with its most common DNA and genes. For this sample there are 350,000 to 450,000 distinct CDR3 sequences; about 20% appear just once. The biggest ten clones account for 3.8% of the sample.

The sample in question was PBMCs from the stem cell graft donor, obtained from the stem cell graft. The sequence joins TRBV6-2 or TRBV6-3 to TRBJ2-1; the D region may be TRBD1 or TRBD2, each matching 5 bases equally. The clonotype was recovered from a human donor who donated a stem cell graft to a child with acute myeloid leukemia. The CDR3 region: CASSFSPGTPRHNEQFF. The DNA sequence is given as TGTGCCAGCAGTTTTTCGCCCGGGACGCCCCGACACAATGAGCAGTTCTTC.